Each of the 30 T cell receptor beta chains below was sequenced from the same sample in a study of shared T cell receptors in the human thymus. Sequencing was performed with immunoSEQ multiplex PCR; in TCRdb, only in-frame clones are kept and a portion is missing. The sample consists of just under 550,000 clones, around 78% of them appearing once. These data also formed part of another study, on human thymus T cells.

The sequencing sample was made of thymocytes. All receptors come from a boy in the first two years of life with a congenital heart defect.

This clone appeared a single time. V usage is TRBV29-1 and J usage is TRBJ2-3, with D possibly being TRBD1 (5 bases). Trimming left V 4 bases short and J 6 bases short, with 14 bases between. The germline V gene encodes CDR1 SQVTM and CDR2 ANQGSEA. The CDR3 extends over 13 amino acids. The CDR3 bases are TGCAGCGTTGGTCGCAGGGTGGTGGATACGCAGTATTTT. Amino acids: CSVGRRVVDTQYF.

The V call is TRBV5-1, the J call TRBJ2-4; TRBD2 matches at 12 bases. This CDR3 spans 16 amino acids. The junction had 5 bases not matched to a gene; V was cut back by 3 bases and J by 4 bases. CDR1 SGHRS and CDR2 YFSETQ come from the germline V gene. The CDR3 sequence is CASSSMTSGGKNIQYF. CDR3 bases: TGCGCCAGCAGCTCAATGACTAGCGGGGGAAAAAACATTCAGTACTTC.

This chain joins TRBV11-3 and TRBJ2-7; 7 bases fit TRBD1. The CDR3 is 14 amino acids. V shed 2 bases, J shed 3 bases, and the junction held 4 bases outside the gene matches. Germline loops: CDR1 SGHNT, CDR2 YENEEA. The CDR3 DNA reads TGTGCCAGCAGCTTAAAGGGGACAGACTACGAGCAGTACTTC. This translates into CASSLKGTDYEQYF.

This CDR3 is CASSKDIQGKETQYF. The CDR3 nucleotides are TGCGCCAGCAGCAAAGATATACAGGGGAAAGAGACCCAGTACTTC. J is TRBJ2-5 and V is TRBV5-1; 7 bases map to TRBD1. V was pared by 4 bases and J by 3 bases, with 9 bases of the junction left unmatched. The CDR3 is made up of 15 amino acids. Germline CDR1 and CDR2: SGHRS and YFSETQ.

The chain has TRBV2 and TRBJ1-1; the match to TRBD1 covers 10 bases. V was pared by 6 bases and J by 5 bases, with 6 bases of the junction left unmatched. The CDR3 runs to 14 residues. Germline V lookup: CDR1 SNHLY, CDR2 FYNNEI. This chain's CDR3 is CASRRTGGLTEAFF. DNA for the CDR3: TGTGCCAGCAGACGGACAGGGGGGCTAACTGAAGCTTTCTTT. Based on the CDR3 plus reference TRBV2 and TRBJ1-1, the full variable domain is EPEVTQTPSHQVTQMGQEVILRCVPISNHLYFYWYRQILGQKVEFLVSFYNNEISEKSEIFDDQFSVERPDGSNFTLKIRSTKLEDSAMYFCASRRTGGLTEAFFGQGTRLTVV.

The chain uses TRBV6-1 and TRBJ2-7; a weak D match, TRBD1 (6 bases). Trimming shortened V by 7 bases and J by 0 bases, and 16 bases separated the two germline ends. The CDR3 is made up of 15 amino acids. Germline values: CDR1 MNHNS, CDR2 SASEGT. The CDR3 loop reads CASKLFGQNSYEQYF. Here the CDR3 DNA reads TGTGCCAGCAAGCTGTTTGGACAGAACTCCTACGAGCAGTACTTC.

This chain links TRBV4-1 with TRBJ2-7, with TRBD1 matching 7 bases. The CDR3 totals 16 residues. Germline trimming cut 6 bases from V and 2 bases from J; bases unmatched to any gene: 13. The V gene's germline CDR1 is MGHRA and CDR2 YSYEKL. Written as DNA, the CDR3 is TGCGCCAGCAGTTCAAGGACAGGTGAATTCCCCTACGAGCAGTACTTC. This sequence encodes CASSSRTGEFPYEQYF.

This clone was picked up one time. This chain links TRBV7-8 with TRBJ1-2, with TRBD1 matching over 8 bases. The CDR3 is 16 amino acids. Germline trimming cut 3 bases from V and 4 bases from J; bases unmatched to any gene: 10. CDR1 and CDR2 from the germline V gene are SGHVS and FQNEAQ. The CDR3 DNA follows: TGTGCCAGCAGCTTGGGAGAGACAGGGGTGGGCTATGGCTACACCTTC. Its protein is CASSLGETGVGYGYTF. Drawing the rest from reference TRBV7-8 and TRBJ1-2, the complete variable domain is GAGVSQSPRYKVAKRGQDVALRCDPISGHVSLFWYQQALGQGPEFLTYFQNEAQLDKSGLPSDRFFAERPEGSVSTLKIQRTQQEDSAVYLCASSLGETGVGYGYTFGSGTRLTVV.

The chain couples TRBV4-3 to TRBJ2-7; TRBD2 agrees at 10 bases. J gave up 6 bases and V 0 bases, and 17 bases lay outside the gene matches. Germline V lookup: CDR1 LGHNA, CDR2 YSLEER. This CDR3 spans 19 amino acids. Here the CDR3 reads CASSQDSPPSSGRFSEQYF. The CDR3, as DNA: TGCGCCAGCAGCCAAGATAGTCCCCCCTCTAGCGGGAGATTCTCCGAGCAGTACTTC.

In this sample, this clone turned up once. This sequence joins TRBV9 and TRBJ2-2; 7 bases map to TRBD2. From germline, CDR1 is SGDLS and CDR2 YYNGEE. The CDR3 contains 18 residues. After removal of 0 bases from V and 1 base from J, the junction contained 9 bases not matched to a gene. CDR3 DNA sequence: TGTGCCAGCAGCGTAGTGAGGGAGGGCCCCTTGAACACCGGGGAGCTGTTTTTT. Its protein is CASSVVREGPLNTGELFF.

The V gene is TRBV29-1, the J gene TRBJ2-5; D not resolved. The DNA end is a closer match to TRBJ2-7, so the J assignment may be wrong. Germline V gives CDR1 SQVTM, CDR2 ANQGSEA. The CDR3 spans 13 residues. The DNA for the CDR3 is TGCAGCGTCTGGGCCACAACCTCCTACGAGCAGTACTTC. It codes for CSVWATTSYEQYF.

The chain has TRBV7-8 and TRBJ1-3; D not certain. The CDR3 has 16 amino acids. Germline assignment: CDR1 SGHVS and CDR2 FQNEAQ. Trimming pared 1 base from V and 0 bases from J, leaving 10 bases between. The CDR3 loop is CASSLDWPFSGNTIYF. The CDR3 DNA reads as TGTGCCAGCAGCTTAGATTGGCCTTTCTCTGGAAACACCATATATTTT.

The V call is TRBV4-3, the J call TRBJ2-7; D is perhaps TRBD2 (5 bases). Germline lookup yields CDR1 LGHNA and CDR2 YSLEER. V was shortened by 4 bases and J by 2 bases, with 12 bases between the two germline ends. The CDR3 loop spans 14 amino acids. The CDR3 DNA follows: TGCGCCAGCAGCCGGAGGCCAGGCCCCTACGAGCAGTACTTC. Translation: CASSRRPGPYEQYF.

This chain uses TRBV27 with TRBJ2-5; D is possibly TRBD2 (5 bases). The J call may be faulty, since TRBJ2-7 better matches the DNA end. CDR1 and CDR2 (germline): MNHEY, SMNVEV (reference sequence). CDR3 size: 13 residues. The CDR3 sequence is CASRDSELYEQYF. The CDR3 region has the DNA TGTGCCAGCAGGGACTCCGAACTCTACGAGCAGTACTTC.

V is TRBV4-1 and J is TRBJ2-3, with 8 bases aligning to TRBD2. Germline V gene lookup returns CDR1 MGHRA and CDR2 YSYEKL. The junction had 4 bases not matched to a gene; V was cut back by 5 bases and J by 9 bases. The CDR3 has 12 residues. This CDR3 is CASSTRGGTQYF. In DNA, the CDR3 is TGCGCCAGCAGCACCCGCGGGGGGACGCAGTATTTT.

The chain joins TRBV6-1 to TRBJ2-1; 7 bases match TRBD2. The V segment lost 7 bases and the J segment 6 bases; nucleotides outside the gene matches: 12. Germline loops: CDR1 MNHNS, CDR2 SASEGT. The CDR3 totals 15 residues. The CDR3, as DNA: TGTGCCAGCATCAGCGGGGACGGGGGTACCAATGAGCAGTTCTTC. Translation gives CASISGDGGTNEQFF.

CDR3 residues: CASSPWTSGRESGELFF. Written as DNA, the CDR3 is TGTGCCAGCAGCCCCTGGACTAGCGGGAGGGAGAGCGGGGAGCTGTTTTTT. This chain links TRBV9 with TRBJ2-2, with 15 bases fitting TRBD2. The CDR3 spans 17 residues. J lost 7 bases, V lost 4 bases, and 8 bases had no gene match. Germline V gives CDR1 SGDLS, CDR2 YYNGEE.

This clone was observed a few times. V gene TRBV5-4 combines with J gene TRBJ2-1; TRBD2 agrees at 12 bases. Looked up from germline, CDR1 is SGHNT and CDR2 is YYREEE (reference sequence). The CDR3 totals 15 residues. With 4 bases clipped from V and 10 bases from J, the junction kept 9 bases outside the gene matches. The CDR3, as DNA: TGTGCCAGCAGCGCCGGGACTAGCGGGTTAAGAGAGCAGTTCTTC. Translating it yields CASSAGTSGLREQFF.

The chain links TRBV5-4 to TRBJ1-1, with no clear D. Looked up from germline, CDR1 is SGHNT and CDR2 is YYREEE (reference sequence). CDR3 length: 13 residues. The V end was cut by 0 bases, the J end by 1 base, with 4 bases between. The CDR3 region is CASSLGANTEAFF. The CDR3 region has the DNA TGTGCCAGCAGCTTGGGCGCGAACACTGAAGCTTTCTTT.

This chain uses TRBV11-3 with TRBJ2-7, with 8 bases matching TRBD1. Unmatched junction bases numbered 12, after V lost 5 bases and J lost 12 bases. Germline CDR1 is SGHNT and CDR2 is YENEEA. The CDR3 covers 13 residues. The CDR3 DNA is TGTGCCAGCAGCCCCAAAGACAGGGGTTTGACGTACTTC. The encoded protein is CASSPKDRGLTYF.

The genes are TRBV6-6 and TRBJ2-1; D gene unclear. The V end was cut by 8 bases, the J end by 6 bases, with 14 bases between. Germline V gene sequence: CDR1 MNHNY, CDR2 SVGAGI (reference sequence). The CDR3 sequence is 13 residues long. The CDR3 here is CASSRSVVNEQFF. The DNA for the CDR3 is TGTGCCAGCTCTAGAAGTGTGGTCAATGAGCAGTTCTTC.

J is TRBJ1-1 and V is TRBV6-5; 7 nucleotides line up with TRBD1. Trimming at V came to 6 bases and at J to 5 bases, leaving 9 bases not matched to a gene. The CDR3 spans 14 residues. The germline V gene has CDR1 MNHEY and CDR2 SVGAGI. The CDR3 DNA reads as TGTGCCAGCAGAAACGACAGGGAGGTTACTGAAGCTTTCTTT. It translates to CASRNDREVTEAFF.

The J gene is TRBJ2-3, the V gene TRBV5-4; D call uncertain. The V gene's germline CDR1 is SGHNT and CDR2 YYREEE (reference sequence). This CDR3 is built from 16 residues. The V gene lost 0 bases and the J gene lost 0 bases, with 11 bases spanning the gap. CDR3 DNA sequence: TGTGCCAGCAGCTTGGGTCCGAGCCCTAGCACAGATACGCAGTATTTT. Its translation: CASSLGPSPSTDTQYF.

The chain joins TRBV7-8 to TRBJ2-5, with 8 bases identical to TRBD1. Germline CDR1 is SGHVS and CDR2 is FQNEAQ. The CDR3 loop spans 14 amino acids. Unmatched junction bases numbered 7, after V lost 5 bases and J lost 5 bases. The CDR3 here is CASSVDRVDETQYF. The DNA of the CDR3 is TGTGCCAGCAGCGTGGACAGGGTGGATGAGACCCAGTACTTC.

The chain has TRBV6-1 and TRBJ1-2; D perhaps matches TRBD1 (5 bases). The germline gives CDR1 MNHNS, CDR2 SASEGT. CDR3 length: 15 amino acids. V shed 7 bases and J shed 0 bases, with 15 bases lying between them. As DNA, the CDR3 is TGTGCCAGCAACCTACAGGCTTTAGCTAACTATGGCTACACCTTC. Protein sequence: CASNLQALANYGYTF.

The chain combines TRBV10-2 with TRBJ2-7; 8 positions agree with TRBD2. Trimming cost V 3 bases and J 0 bases; bases outside gene matches: 7. Germline CDR1 reads WSHSY; CDR2 reads SAAADI. The CDR3 covers 16 residues. The CDR3 loop reads CASSDEAGESSYEQYF. CDR3 nucleotide sequence: TGCGCCAGCAGTGATGAAGCGGGGGAAAGCTCCTACGAGCAGTACTTC.

The rearrangement joins TRBV27 to TRBJ1-2; the D gene is possibly TRBD1 (5 bases). CDR1 is MNHEY and CDR2 is SMNVEV in the germline V gene (reference sequence). With 2 bases removed from V and 8 bases from J, the gap between germline ends came to 15 bases. CDR3 length equals 14 residues. The CDR3 sequence: CASSLGGARGGYTF. CDR3 bases: TGTGCCAGCAGTTTAGGCGGGGCCCGGGGAGGCTACACCTTC.

For this clone: The sample contains more than one DNA sequence encoding this CDR3. Here the CDR3 DNA reads TGTGCCAGCAGCTACAGACAGCTTTACGAGCAGTACTTC. Its translation: CASSYRQLYEQYF. The chain combines TRBV6-5 with TRBJ2-7, with a possible D match to TRBD1 (5 bases). The CDR3 has 13 amino acids. V lost 6 bases to trimming and J lost 4 bases, with 13 bases between them. Germline V gene sequence: CDR1 MNHEY, CDR2 SVGAGI.

J is TRBJ2-7 and V is TRBV27; 9 positions match TRBD1. CDR1 and CDR2 (germline): MNHEY, SMNVEV (reference sequence). The CDR3 length is 14 residues. After removal of 3 bases from V and 5 bases from J, the junction contained 5 bases not matched to a gene. The CDR3 DNA reads TGTGCCAGCAGTTTCGGGACAGGGTATCACGAGCAGTACTTC. Protein product: CASSFGTGYHEQYF.

This chain connects TRBV7-9 to TRBJ2-7; D unclear. Trimming shortened V by 5 bases and J by 5 bases, and 19 bases separated the two germline ends. This CDR3 has 15 amino acids. Germline V gene lookup returns CDR1 SEHNR and CDR2 FQNEAQ (reference sequence). This chain's CDR3 is CASSPGGPYQDEQYF. DNA of the CDR3: TGTGCCAGCAGCCCAGGTGGGCCCTATCAGGACGAGCAGTACTTC.